The rows below give T cell receptor beta chains drawn from one sample of a study of post-analysis software for immune sequencing data. TCRdb processed the PCR reads anew with MiXCR; each CDR3 protein has one entry. The table lists fewer than 700,000 distinct CDR3 sequences, 40% to 50% of them singletons. The sequenced material came from blood. Source of these receptors: a girl aged 5 to 17 with multiple sclerosis. Each CDR3 is given with its conserved first and last residue. The D gene is left open where the match is weak. Only some rows state a clone size, as once, few, many or a class for expanded clones.

d_call	j_call	v_call	clone_size	cdr3_nt	cdr3_aa
-	TRBJ2-7	TRBV29-1	-	TGCAGCGTTACGCTCAATGAGGCGCCCACCCGAAGCGGGCAGTACTTC	CSVTLNEAPTRSGQYF
-	TRBJ2-5	TRBV20-1	-	TGCAGTGCTAGAGATCGCCGGCATCAAGAGACCCAGTACTTC	CSARDRRHQETQYF
-	TRBJ2-5	TRBV20-1	few	TGCAGTGCTAGAGGCGACAGTGCCCAAGAGACCCAGTACTTC	CSARGDSAQETQYF
TRBD1	TRBJ1-2	TRBV7-9	-	TGTGCCAGCAGCCAATACGGGACAGAGGACTATGGCTACACCTTC	CASSQYGTEDYGYTF
-	TRBJ2-1	TRBV7-9	-	TGTGCCAGCAGCTTATCAACCGCCGGGACTGAGCAGTTCTTC	CASSLSTAGTEQFF
TRBD1	TRBJ2-1	TRBV5-1	-	TGCGCCAGCAGCGCGGGACAGGGGCAGGGTGAGCAGTTCTTC	CASSAGQGQGEQFF
-	TRBJ2-3	TRBV29-1	once	TGCAGCGTAACCCGCACAGATACGCGGTATTTT	CSVTRTDTRYF
-	TRBJ1-2	TRBV7-2	few	TGTGCCAGCAGCCCGGGCGCGTCCTATGGCTACACCTTC	CASSPGASYGYTF
TRBD2	TRBJ2-5	TRBV20-1	-	TGCAGTGCTAGAGATACTGGGACTAGTACAGAGACCCAGTACTTC	CSARDTGTSTETQYF
TRBD2	TRBJ2-7	TRBV7-9	-	TGTGCCAGCAGCCCCAAACCCAGGGGACTAGTTTATTACGAGCAGTACTTC	CASSPKPRGLVYYEQYF
TRBD2	TRBJ2-7	TRBV4-2	few	TGTGCCAGCAGCCACAGACTAGCGGAGACCTACGAGCAGTACTTC	CASSHRLAETYEQYF
-	TRBJ2-1	TRBV3-1	-	TGTGCCAGCAGCCAAGACAATGACTACAATGAGCAGTTCTTC	CASSQDNDYNEQFF
-	TRBJ2-7	TRBV10-3	-	TGTGCCATCAGTGTCCAGAACGAGCAGTACTTC	CAISVQNEQYF
TRBD1	TRBJ2-7	TRBV7-9	-	TGTGCCAGCAGCTCCCCGGACAGGGACAACTACGAGCAGTACTTC	CASSSPDRDNYEQYF
TRBD1	TRBJ2-1	TRBV29-1	few	TGCAGCGTTGACCAGGACAGGGTGGGGAATGAGCAGTTCTTC	CSVDQDRVGNEQFF
-	TRBJ2-1	TRBV7-2	-	TGTGCCAGCAGCTATTATGGGGGTGAGCAGTTCTTC	CASSYYGGEQFF
TRBD2	TRBJ2-5	TRBV5-1	-	TGCGCCACCTCGAGGGTTAGCGGGATTGGAGAGACCCAGTACTTC	CATSRVSGIGETQYF
-	TRBJ2-1	TRBV29-1	few	TGCAGCGCCGCACAGAGCTCCTACAATGAGCAGTTCTTC	CSAAQSSYNEQFF
-	TRBJ1-6	TRBV11-3	-	TGTGCCAGCAGCTGGGAGGAATTGTCCTATAATTCACCCCTCCACTTT	CASSWEELSYNSPLHF
TRBD2	TRBJ2-3	TRBV12-3/TRBV12-4	-	TGTGCCAGCAGACCGGGACTAGCGGGAGAGGCAGATACGCAGTATTTT	CASRPGLAGEADTQYF
-	TRBJ1-2	TRBV12-3/TRBV12-4	-	TGTGCCAGCATTACAGATGGCTACACCTTC	CASITDGYTF
-	TRBJ1-5	TRBV20-1	-	TGCAGTGCTAGGGGGAATACGTTAGGGCCCTTCCAGCCCCAGCATTTT	CSARGNTLGPFQPQHF
TRBD1	TRBJ2-7	TRBV5-1	few	TGCGCCAGCAGCGTTGGGACAGCCGCCTACGAGCAGTACTTC	CASSVGTAAYEQYF
-	TRBJ1-2	TRBV4-1	few	TGCGCCAGCAGCCAAGATGGAGCGGGGAACTATGGCTACACCTTC	CASSQDGAGNYGYTF
TRBD1	TRBJ2-5	TRBV4-1	-	TGCGCCAGCAGCCAAGAAAGGGGACAGGGGAAGGAGACCCAGTACTTC	CASSQERGQGKETQYF
-	TRBJ1-1	TRBV21-1	-	TGTGCCAGCAGCATGGGGACCGGTATGAACACTGAAGCTTTCTTT	CASSMGTGMNTEAFF
-	TRBJ2-6	TRBV7-9	few	TGTGCCAGCAGCCTTACGAGGACTGGGGCCAACGTCCTGACTTTC	CASSLTRTGANVLTF
-	TRBJ2-5	TRBV29-1	-	TGCAGCGTTGGGAGGGGGCAAGAGACCCAGTACTTC	CSVGRGQETQYF
-	TRBJ2-3	TRBV7-6	few	TGTGCCAGCAGCTTAGCCTACCACACAGATACGCAGTATTTT	CASSLAYHTDTQYF
-	TRBJ2-3	TRBV20-1	-	TGCAGTGCTAGACCGGCCCTAACAGATACGCAGTATTTT	CSARPALTDTQYF
TRBD1	TRBJ2-7	TRBV5-6	-	TGTGCCAGCGTTACCGGGACAGGGAATAACGAGCAGTACTTC	CASVTGTGNNEQYF
-	TRBJ2-1	TRBV7-2	-	TGTGCCAGCAGCTCCTTACGCGGACCCAATGAGCAGTTCTTC	CASSSLRGPNEQFF
TRBD1	TRBJ2-7	TRBV5-5	-	TGTGCCAGCAGCCTGATGGGACAGGGGGACCCCTACGAGCAGTACTTC	CASSLMGQGDPYEQYF
TRBD1	TRBJ2-7	TRBV5-5	few	TGTGCCAGCAGCGGTAGACAGGGATCGGCGCTCTACGAGCAGTACTTC	CASSGRQGSALYEQYF
-	TRBJ2-7	TRBV30	-	TGTGCCTGGAGGTTGGACTATCGCGCGGGCGAGCAGTACTTC	CAWRLDYRAGEQYF
TRBD2	TRBJ2-1	TRBV20-1	-	TGCAGTGCTAACTCCGGGACTAGCGGCTTTCAGTTCTTC	CSANSGTSGFQFF
-	TRBJ2-7	TRBV10-2	-	TGCGCCACCAAGTCGGGCGGCCGTAGCTACGAGCAGTACTTC	CATKSGGRSYEQYF
-	TRBJ1-2	TRBV9	few	TGTGCCAGCAGCTCAAGCCAGGGGCTTACCTATGGCTACACCTTC	CASSSSQGLTYGYTF
-	TRBJ1-6	TRBV12-3/TRBV12-4	once	TGTGCCAGCAGTTCAGGACAGTATCGGAATTCACCCCTCCACTTT	CASSSGQYRNSPLHF
-	TRBJ2-3	TRBV5-1	-	TGCGCCAGCAGTCAAGGGGACTTCAAAGATACGCAGTATTTT	CASSQGDFKDTQYF
-	TRBJ2-4	TRBV3-1	-	TGTGCCAGCAGCCCTCTCGGCCCCAAAAACATTCAGTACTTC	CASSPLGPKNIQYF
TRBD1	TRBJ1-2	TRBV3-1	-	TGTGCCAGCAGCCAGGGACAGGCTGGCTACACCTTC	CASSQGQAGYTF
-	TRBJ2-5	TRBV12-3/TRBV12-4	-	TGTGCCAGCAGTTTTCGGGCGGCAGGGGATCAAGAGACCCAGTACTTC	CASSFRAAGDQETQYF
TRBD1	TRBJ2-7	TRBV5-1	few	TGCGCCAGCAGCACCCTGGGACAGGCCGACTCCTACGAGCAGTACTTC	CASSTLGQADSYEQYF
-	TRBJ1-1	TRBV20-1	-	TGCAGCGGCGGGTCTTCCAACACTGAAGCTTTCTTT	CSGGSSNTEAFF
-	TRBJ1-5	TRBV12-3/TRBV12-4	-	TGTGCCAGCAGCTATCTTGGACGGCTCCATCAGCCCCAGCATTTT	CASSYLGRLHQPQHF
TRBD2	TRBJ2-4	TRBV6-1	-	TGTGCCAGCAGTCCAATAGCGGGTACAAACATTCAGTACTTC	CASSPIAGTNIQYF
-	TRBJ1-5	TRBV6-5	-	TGTGCCAGCAGCCCAGATAATTACAATCAGCCCCAGCATTTT	CASSPDNYNQPQHF
-	TRBJ2-5	TRBV5-6	-	TGTGCCAGCAGCTTGGAGGCAGGAGAGACCCAGTACTTC	CASSLEAGETQYF
TRBD2	TRBJ2-1	TRBV6-4	-	TGTGCCAGCAGTGACTCACTAGCGGGACACAATGAGCAGTTCTTC	CASSDSLAGHNEQFF
-	TRBJ2-3	TRBV27	few	TGTGCCAGCAGTCTTGCTTTAAGGTCCACAGATACGCAGTATTTT	CASSLALRSTDTQYF